The clone carrying this TCR beta chain has at least ten counts. The germline gives CDR1 MNHNS, CDR2 SASEGT. Trimming removed 5 bases at V and 1 base at J, with 11 bases between. The CDR3 contains 14 residues. TCR beta CDR3 region amplification was performed from RNA transcripts. TCR CDR3 underwent first-round RT-PCR with the HTBI primer set. TCRdb analysed the multiplex PCR reads with MiXCR anew, one entry per CDR3 protein. The profile shows about 500,000 distinct CDR3 sequences, about 15% of them singletons. These data originate in a study of T cells in Graves' hyperthyroidism and ophthalmopathy. The receptor's source is a woman younger than 45 with Graves' ophthalmopathy. The chain carries TRBV6-1 and TRBJ1-2, with D possibly matching TRBD1 (5 bases). Source material: blood. CDR3 bases: TGTGCCAGCAGTCAGGGACCTATTAACTATGGCTACACCTTC. This codes for CASSQGPINYGYTF.